Below, 22 T cell receptor beta chains from the same sample are listed, as sequenced in a study of T-cell memory formation after mild COVID-19. TCRdb re-called the 5' RACE reads with MiXCR, one entry per CDR3 protein. Here the sample spans some 260,000 distinct CDR3 sequences, 16% being singletons. What was sequenced was PBMCs or a T cell subset sorted from them (not recorded which). The receptor set was obtained from a man aged 18 to 29 who had mild COVID-19 (a few samples of this study predate the infection). Cell type and time point are not known.

This clonotype was counted between two and nine times. The chain uses TRBV6-1 and TRBJ1-5; no clear D gene. V gave up 0 bases and J gave up 7 bases, with 16 bases separating them. This CDR3 contains 16 residues. The germline V gene has CDR1 MNHNS and CDR2 SASEGT. The CDR3: CASSEALPTPWQPQHF. For the CDR3, the DNA is TGTGCCAGCAGTGAAGCATTGCCGACCCCATGGCAGCCCCAGCATTTT.

Only a few counts were recorded for this clonotype. This chain links TRBV20-1 with TRBJ2-6; D ambiguous. The germline V gene encodes CDR1 DFQATT and CDR2 SNEGSKA (reference sequence). Between the trimmed V and J ends, which lost 3 bases and 3 bases, there was a span of 6 bases. The CDR3 runs to 13 residues. The CDR3 region is CSASASGANVLTF. Here the CDR3 DNA reads TGCAGTGCTAGCGCAAGTGGGGCCAACGTCCTGACTTTC.

The chain links TRBV5-1 to TRBJ2-4; D is perhaps TRBD2 (6 bases). Germline lookup yields CDR1 SGHRS and CDR2 YFSETQ. V was pared by 4 bases and J by 1 base, with 21 bases between. The CDR3 length is 18 residues. The CDR3 reads CASSGRRLGSGAKNIQYF. In DNA form, the CDR3 reads TGCGCCAGCAGCGGCCGCAGACTGGGAAGCGGGGCCAAAAACATTCAGTACTTC.

The chain recombines TRBV12-3 or TRBV12-4 with TRBJ2-1; D may match TRBD1 or TRBD2 (5 bases each). The CDR3 length is 16 residues. The V end lost 6 bases, the J end lost 6 bases, and 21 bases lay between the germline ends. The CDR3 nucleotides are TGTGCCAGCAGGCCCCTTAGAGGGGTACCAGGCAATGAGCAGTTCTTC. Encoded protein: CASRPLRGVPGNEQFF.

This clonotype occurred a few times. This chain uses TRBV4-3 with TRBJ2-3, with 10 nucleotides matching TRBD1. Germline V gene lookup returns CDR1 LGHNA and CDR2 YSLEER. Losses at the gene ends were 0 bases for V and 4 bases for J; bases not matched to a gene: 4. This CDR3 is built from 16 residues. The CDR3 bases are TGCGCCAGCAGCCAAGAGGGAGGACAGGGGGCAGATACGCAGTATTTT. It specifies CASSQEGGQGADTQYF.

The V and J genes are TRBV28 and TRBJ1-2; D unclear. V lost 7 bases and J lost 1, with 13 bases in between. CDR1 and CDR2 from the germline V gene are MDHEN and SYDVKM. The CDR3 runs to 14 residues. DNA for the CDR3: TGTGCCAGCAAGCCCGGAGGCTATAACTATGGCTACACCTTC. Encoded protein: CASKPGGYNYGYTF.

The V call is TRBV12-3 or TRBV12-4, the J call TRBJ2-3; a possible D gene is TRBD1 (5 bases). The CDR3 contains 14 residues. Trimming removed 1 base at V and 6 bases at J, with 11 bases between. The CDR3 loop is CASSLEGVGDTQYF. Here the CDR3 DNA reads TGTGCCAGCAGTTTAGAAGGGGTAGGGGATACGCAGTATTTT.

J is TRBJ2-5 and V is TRBV5-4, with 16 bases aligning to TRBD2. This CDR3 spans 16 amino acids. The germline V gene encodes CDR1 SGHNT and CDR2 YYREEE (reference sequence). Germline trimming cut 4 bases from V and 3 bases from J; bases unmatched to any gene: 3. The CDR3 loop reads CASSLGTSGGEETQYF. The CDR3, as DNA: TGTGCCAGCAGCCTGGGGACTAGCGGGGGGGAAGAGACCCAGTACTTC.

This clonotype was found many times. The chain joins TRBV7-3 to TRBJ2-3; 10 bases are shared with TRBD1. This CDR3 has 16 residues. Germline loops: CDR1 SGHTA, CDR2 FQGTGA. The V and J ends lost 2 bases and 2 bases, in that order; junction bases with no gene match: 4. The CDR3 DNA is TGTGCCAGCAGCTTATCCGGGACAGGGGTCACAGATACGCAGTATTTT. It specifies CASSLSGTGVTDTQYF.

The chain employs TRBV20-1 and TRBJ1-2; weak D call: TRBD1 (6 bases). V was trimmed by 5 bases and J by 4 bases, leaving 17 bases between them. The CDR3 sequence is 14 residues long. Per germline, CDR1 DFQATT and CDR2 SNEGSKA (reference sequence). Here the CDR3 reads CSAPLRGTLYGYTF. DNA of the CDR3: TGCAGTGCTCCACTGAGGGGGACACTCTATGGCTACACCTTC.

The V and J genes are TRBV11-2 and TRBJ2-3; 8 bases match TRBD2. The CDR3 covers 15 residues. Germline V gene sequence: CDR1 SGHAT, CDR2 FQNNGV. J lost 2 bases, V lost 5 bases, and 6 bases had no gene match. The DNA for the CDR3 is TGTGCCAGCAGCCCTACTAGCGGCTACACAGATACGCAGTATTTT. It is translated as CASSPTSGYTDTQYF. Looking up the rest from reference TRBV11-2 and TRBJ2-3 gives the full variable domain: EAGVAQSPRYKIIEKRQSVAFWCNPISGHATLYWYQQILGQGPKLLIQFQNNGVVDDSQLPKDRFSAERLKGVDSTLKIQPAKLEDSAVYLCASSPTSGYTDTQYFGPGTRLTVL.

V and J are TRBV4-3 and TRBJ2-6, with unresolved D. Trimming took off 1 base at V and 0 bases at J, with 7 bases between the two ends. The length of the CDR3 is 16 residues. Germline V gene sequence: CDR1 LGHNA, CDR2 YSLEER. In nucleotides, the CDR3 is TGCGCCAGCAGCCAAGCGTTACTCTCTGGGGCCAACGTCCTGACTTTC. This translates into CASSQALLSGANVLTF.

This clonotype was found a few times. The chain is built from TRBV25-1 and TRBJ2-3; TRBD2 is a possible D gene (6 bases). V was pared by 8 bases and J by 6 bases, with 21 bases between. Germline loops: CDR1 MGHDK, CDR2 SYGVNS. The CDR3 is 15 residues long. CDR3 residues: CASGEGIGGADTQYF. CDR3 coding DNA: TGTGCCAGCGGAGAAGGAATAGGAGGGGCTGATACGCAGTATTTT. The full variable domain, its missing parts supplied by reference TRBV25-1 and TRBJ2-3, is EADIYQTPRYLVIGTGKKITLECSQTMGHDKMYWYQQDPGMELHLIHYSYGVNSTEKGDLSSESTVSRIRTEHFPLTLESARPSHTSQYLCASGEGIGGADTQYFGPGTRLTVL.

This chain connects TRBV4-2 to TRBJ1-5; D not certain. Trimming cost V 1 base and J 2 bases, with 15 bases left between them. The CDR3 sequence is 17 residues long. Germline V CDR1 and CDR2: LGHNA, YNFKEQ. The CDR3 protein is CASSQVEGLGGNQPQHF. CDR3 sequence (DNA): TGTGCCAGCAGCCAAGTGGAAGGACTTGGGGGCAATCAGCCCCAGCATTTT.

This clonotype was seen repeatedly, ten times or more. V gene TRBV5-1 combines with J gene TRBJ2-3; 7 bases agree with TRBD2. V lost 4 bases and J lost 6; bases outside the gene matches: 14. The CDR3 consists of 16 residues. In germline, CDR1 is SGHRS, CDR2 YFSETQ. The CDR3 bases are TGCGCCAGCAGCCTCCAGGGAGCGGGGCCGGTGGATACGCAGTATTTT. This translates into CASSLQGAGPVDTQYF.

The chain employs TRBV10-3 and TRBJ2-1; D ambiguous. Germline CDR1 ENHRY, CDR2 SYGVKD. The CDR3 consists of 12 residues. Trimming took off 2 bases at V and 4 bases at J, with 3 bases between the two ends. The CDR3, as DNA: TGTGCCATCAGTGAGGGGTACAATGAGCAGTTCTTC. Protein sequence: CAISEGYNEQFF.

The rearrangement uses TRBV23-1 and TRBJ2-1, with TRBD2 matching over 11 bases. TRBV23-1 is designated an ORF whose function remains uncertain. V lost 2 bases, J lost 4 bases, and 7 bases stayed unmatched. The CDR3 length is 17 residues. CDR3 nucleotide sequence: TGCGCCAGCAGTCAACCCATAGCGGGGGGGCGATACAATGAGCAGTTCTTC. As protein: CASSQPIAGGRYNEQFF.

This clonotype showed up many times. J is TRBJ1-5 and V is TRBV18; no clear D. CDR1 is KGHSH, CDR2 LQKENI, per germline. V was shortened by 0 bases and J by 4 bases, with 4 bases between the two germline ends. The CDR3 sequence is 13 residues long. Written as DNA, the CDR3 is TGTGCCAGCTCACCACCGGGGAATCAGCCCCAGCATTTT. The encoded protein is CASSPPGNQPQHF.

This clonotype was counted between two and nine times. The chain is built from TRBV7-3 and TRBJ2-2; maybe TRBD2 (6 bases). V dropped 0 bases and J dropped 6 bases, with 11 bases sitting between them. CDR1 and CDR2 (germline): SGHTA, FQGTGA. CDR3 size: 15 residues. CDR3 bases: TGTGCCAGCAGCTTAACGGTGCGGGGACCCGGGGAGCTGTTTTTT. Its translation: CASSLTVRGPGELFF.

V usage is TRBV27 and J usage is TRBJ2-6; D might be TRBD1 (5 bases). The V end was cut by 5 bases, the J end by 2 bases, with 10 bases between. CDR3 length: 15 residues. Germline-derived CDR1 and CDR2 are MNHEY and SMNVEV (reference sequence). In nucleotides, the CDR3 is TGTGCCAGCAGTCTCTACAGGACTGGGGCCAACGTCCTGACTTTC. Amino acid sequence: CASSLYRTGANVLTF.

This chain joins TRBV4-3 and TRBJ2-3; D is unclear. The CDR3 sequence is 14 residues long. Germline V gives CDR1 LGHNA, CDR2 YSLEER. Trimming pared 4 bases from V and 10 bases from J, leaving 18 bases between. CDR3 sequence reads: CASSRQDTHSAQYF. CDR3 bases: TGCGCCAGCAGCCGGCAAGATACCCACTCAGCGCAGTATTTT.

This clonotype occurred a few times. The chain links TRBV7-2 to TRBJ2-2, with D hard to call. Germline-derived CDR1 and CDR2 are SGHTA and FQGNSA. Deletions cut 1 base from V and 1 base from J, with 10 bases between. CDR3 size: 16 residues. The CDR3 nucleotides are TGTGCCAGCAGCTTAGATCCTCCAGGGAACACCGGGGAGCTGTTTTTT. Translated, it gives CASSLDPPGNTGELFF. Variable domain in full (rest from reference TRBV7-2 and TRBJ2-2): GAGVSQSPSNKVTEKGKDVELRCDPISGHTALYWYRQSLGQGLEFLIYFQGNSAPDKSGLPSDRFSAERTGGSVSTLTIQRTQQEDSAVYLCASSLDPPGNTGELFFGEGSRLTVL.